Following are 9 T cell receptor beta chains from one sample sequenced in a study of T-cell memory formation after mild COVID-19. TCRdb called the 5' RACE reads again in MiXCR, with one record for every CDR3 protein. The sample contains about 340,000 distinct CDR3 sequences, approximately 16% of which appear only once. Sequenced material: PBMCs or a T cell subset sorted from them (not recorded which). These receptors were collected from a man aged 18 to 29 who had mild COVID-19 (a few samples of this study predate the infection). Cell type and time point are not known.

This clonotype was counted only a few times. The CDR3 coding sequence is TGCGCCAGCAGCCAGGCCCACCTGGGATTGCCGAGGGAGGATACGCAGTATTTT. Translating gives CASSQAHLGLPREDTQYF. The genes are TRBV4-1 and TRBJ2-3; D may be TRBD2 (5 bases). The germline CDR1 and CDR2 sequences are MGHRA and YSYEKL. V lost 3 bases to trimming and J lost 6 bases, with 25 bases between them. The CDR3 loop spans 18 amino acids.

In its sample, this clonotype was seen a few times. The rearrangement joins TRBV7-9 to TRBJ1-4; 7 nucleotides line up with TRBD1. With 5 bases clipped from V and 4 bases from J, the junction kept 7 bases outside the gene matches. Germline V gene data show CDR1 as SEHNR and CDR2 as FQNEAQ (reference sequence). The CDR3 has 15 amino acids. The CDR3 bases are TGTGCCAGCAGCGGGAGCCGACAGGGTAATGAAAAACTGTTTTTT. Translated, it gives CASSGSRQGNEKLFF.

The chain uses TRBV10-1 and TRBJ2-3; 12 bases are shared with TRBD2. With 5 bases clipped from V and 3 bases from J, the junction kept 3 bases outside the gene matches. The CDR3 spans 15 residues. CDR1 and CDR2 from the germline V gene are WNHNN and SYGVQD (reference sequence). The CDR3 region has the DNA TGCGCCAGCAGTACTAGCGGGGGGCGTACAGATACGCAGTATTTT. Its protein is CASSTSGGRTDTQYF.

The CDR3 region has the DNA TGTGCCAGCAAAGCTGGGGGTACTATGGGTAACTTGAACACTGAAGCTTTCTTT. It encodes CASKAGGTMGNLNTEAFF. V usage is TRBV6-5 and J usage is TRBJ1-1; the D gene is possibly TRBD1 (5 bases). In germline, CDR1 is MNHEY, CDR2 SVGAGI. The CDR3 extends over 18 amino acids. V shed 7 bases and J shed 0 bases, with 24 bases lying between them.

This clonotype appeared a few times. CDR3 nucleotides: TGTGCCAGCAGTCCAGTGAAGTGGGGGGCAGTATGGGAGCAGTTCTTC. It is translated as CASSPVKWGAVWEQFF. This rearrangement joins TRBV6-2 or TRBV6-3 to TRBJ2-1, with D tentatively TRBD1 or TRBD2 (6 bases each). Germline CDR1 reads MNHEY; CDR2 reads SVGEGT. The CDR3 extends over 16 amino acids. Trimming stripped 5 bases from V and 10 bases from J, with 24 bases between.

The gene calls are TRBV6-1 and TRBJ1-2; 8 nucleotides agree with TRBD1. Per germline, CDR1 MNHNS and CDR2 SASEGT. The CDR3 length is 15 residues. V trimming: 1 base; J trimming: 6 bases; junction bases outside the gene matches: 7. Here the CDR3 DNA reads TGTGCCAGCAGTGAAGTTGGGTGGACAGGGAATGGCTACACCTTC. Translating it yields CASSEVGWTGNGYTF.

Ten or more counts support this clonotype. This chain uses TRBV5-1 with TRBJ2-2, with D perhaps assigned TRBD1 or TRBD2 (5 bases each). Trimming left V 7 bases short and J 2 bases short, with 9 bases between. CDR3 length equals 13 residues. The V gene's germline CDR1 is SGHRS and CDR2 YFSETQ. The CDR3 loop reads CASGGDNTGELFF. DNA of the CDR3: TGCGCCAGCGGGGGAGATAACACCGGGGAGCTGTTTTTT.

This clonotype was found a few times. J is TRBJ1-2 and V is TRBV7-9; 9 positions agree with TRBD1. Germline V gives CDR1 SEHNR, CDR2 FQNEAQ (reference sequence). The CDR3 has 16 residues. J was trimmed by 5 bases and V by 5 bases; bases with no gene match: 12. Here the CDR3 reads CASSPKTGGPIYGYTF. The CDR3 region has the DNA TGTGCCAGCAGCCCTAAAACAGGGGGCCCTATTTATGGCTACACCTTC.

The chain couples TRBV6-5 to TRBJ2-3; 8 bases align to TRBD2. In germline, CDR1 is MNHEY, CDR2 SVGAGI. V was clipped by 5 bases and J by 4 bases; unmatched bases: 5. CDR3 length: 14 residues. CDR3 nucleotide sequence: TGTGCCAGCAGTCGAGCGGGGGTTGCAGATACGCAGTATTTT. This encodes CASSRAGVADTQYF.